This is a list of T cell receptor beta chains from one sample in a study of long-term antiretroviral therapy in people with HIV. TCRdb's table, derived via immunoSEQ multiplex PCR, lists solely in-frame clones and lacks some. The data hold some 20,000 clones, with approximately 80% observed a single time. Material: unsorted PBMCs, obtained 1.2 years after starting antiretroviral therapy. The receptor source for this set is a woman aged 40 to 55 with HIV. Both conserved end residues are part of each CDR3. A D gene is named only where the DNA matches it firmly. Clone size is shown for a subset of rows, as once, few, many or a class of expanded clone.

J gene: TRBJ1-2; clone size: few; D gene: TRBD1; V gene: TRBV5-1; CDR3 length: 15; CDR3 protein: CASSVALARGQGYTF
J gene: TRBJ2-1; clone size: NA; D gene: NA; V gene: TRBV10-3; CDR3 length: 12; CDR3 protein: CAISRADNEQFF
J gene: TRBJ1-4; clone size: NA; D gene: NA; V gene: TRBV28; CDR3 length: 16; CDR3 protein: CASNKGYRATNEKLFF
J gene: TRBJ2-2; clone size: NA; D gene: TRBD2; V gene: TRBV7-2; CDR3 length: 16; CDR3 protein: CASSSAAGGVTGELFF
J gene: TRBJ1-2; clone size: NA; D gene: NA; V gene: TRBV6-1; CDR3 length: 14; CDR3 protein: CASSPRGQDYGYTF
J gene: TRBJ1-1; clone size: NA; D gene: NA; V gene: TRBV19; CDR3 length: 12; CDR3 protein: CASSVPDTEAFF
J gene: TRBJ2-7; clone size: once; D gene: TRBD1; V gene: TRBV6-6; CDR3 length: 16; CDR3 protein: CASRNQGQGTDYEQYF
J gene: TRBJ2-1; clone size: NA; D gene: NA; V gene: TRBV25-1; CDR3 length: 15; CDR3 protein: CASSLGGYSYNEQFF
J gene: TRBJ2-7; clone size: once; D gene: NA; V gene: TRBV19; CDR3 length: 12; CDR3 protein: CATGTNVYEQYF
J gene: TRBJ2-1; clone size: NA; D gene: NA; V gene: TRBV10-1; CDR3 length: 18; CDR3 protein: CASSESTTAGNPINEQFF